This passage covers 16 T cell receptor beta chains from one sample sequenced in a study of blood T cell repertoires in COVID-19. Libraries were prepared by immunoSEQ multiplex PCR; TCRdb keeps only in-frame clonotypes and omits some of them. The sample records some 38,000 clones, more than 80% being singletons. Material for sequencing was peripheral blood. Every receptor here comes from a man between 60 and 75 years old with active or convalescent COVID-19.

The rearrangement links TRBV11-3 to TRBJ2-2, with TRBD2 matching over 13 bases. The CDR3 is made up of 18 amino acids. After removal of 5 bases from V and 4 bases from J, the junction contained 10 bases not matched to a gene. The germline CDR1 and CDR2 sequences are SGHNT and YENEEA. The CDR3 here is CASSGWTSGRTGTGELFF. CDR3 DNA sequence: TGTGCCAGCAGCGGATGGACTAGCGGGAGAACGGGCACCGGGGAGCTGTTTTTT.

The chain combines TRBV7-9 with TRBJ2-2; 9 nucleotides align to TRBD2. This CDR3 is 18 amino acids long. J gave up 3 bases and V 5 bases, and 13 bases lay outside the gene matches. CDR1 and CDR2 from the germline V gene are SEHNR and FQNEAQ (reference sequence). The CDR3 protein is CASSRAHSGRRDTGELFF. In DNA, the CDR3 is TGTGCCAGCAGCCGGGCCCATAGCGGGAGAAGGGACACCGGGGAGCTGTTTTTT.

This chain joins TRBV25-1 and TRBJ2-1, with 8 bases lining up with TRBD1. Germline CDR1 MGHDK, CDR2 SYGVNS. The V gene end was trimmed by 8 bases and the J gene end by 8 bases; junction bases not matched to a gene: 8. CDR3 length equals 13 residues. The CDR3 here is CASEGPTGDEQFF. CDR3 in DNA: TGTGCCAGCGAAGGGCCGACAGGGGATGAGCAGTTCTTC.

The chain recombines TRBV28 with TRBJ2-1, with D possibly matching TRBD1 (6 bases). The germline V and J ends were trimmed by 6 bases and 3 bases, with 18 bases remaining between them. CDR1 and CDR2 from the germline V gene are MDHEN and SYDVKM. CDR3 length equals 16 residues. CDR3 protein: CASSTPRTVSYNEQFF. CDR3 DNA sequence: TGTGCCAGCAGCACCCCTAGGACAGTTAGCTACAATGAGCAGTTCTTC.

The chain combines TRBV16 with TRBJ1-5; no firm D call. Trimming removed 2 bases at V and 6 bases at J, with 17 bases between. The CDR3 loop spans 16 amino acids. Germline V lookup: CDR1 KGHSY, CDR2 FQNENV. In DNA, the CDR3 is TGTGCCAGCAGCCAAAGAGCGGCATCTTATCCTCAGCCCCAGCATTTT. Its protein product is CASSQRAASYPQPQHF.

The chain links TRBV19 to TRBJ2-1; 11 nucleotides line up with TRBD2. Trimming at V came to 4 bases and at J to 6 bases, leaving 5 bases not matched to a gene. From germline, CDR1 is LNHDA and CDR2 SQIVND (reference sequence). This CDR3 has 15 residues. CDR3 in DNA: TGTGCCAGTAGTACCTCGGGACTAGCGGCCAATGAGCAGTTCTTC. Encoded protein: CASSTSGLAANEQFF.

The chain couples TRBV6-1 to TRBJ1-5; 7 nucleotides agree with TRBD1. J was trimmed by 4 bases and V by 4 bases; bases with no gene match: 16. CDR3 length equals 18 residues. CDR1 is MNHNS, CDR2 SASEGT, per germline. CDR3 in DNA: TGTGCCAGCAGTGTCCTCCCGGGAGGGGGCCTTCGAAATCAGCCCCAGCATTTT. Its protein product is CASSVLPGGGLRNQPQHF.

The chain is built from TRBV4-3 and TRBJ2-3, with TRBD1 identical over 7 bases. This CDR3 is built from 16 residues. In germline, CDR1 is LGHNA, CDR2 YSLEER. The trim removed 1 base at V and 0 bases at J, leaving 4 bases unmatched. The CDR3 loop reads CASSQGDSTSTDTQYF. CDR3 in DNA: TGCGCCAGCAGCCAAGGGGACAGTACCAGCACAGATACGCAGTATTTT.

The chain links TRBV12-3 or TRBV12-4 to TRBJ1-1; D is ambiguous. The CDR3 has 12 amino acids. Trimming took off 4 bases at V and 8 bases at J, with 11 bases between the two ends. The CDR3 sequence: CASSYIVTEAFF. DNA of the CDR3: TGTGCCAGCAGTTACATCGTAACAGAAGCTTTCTTT.

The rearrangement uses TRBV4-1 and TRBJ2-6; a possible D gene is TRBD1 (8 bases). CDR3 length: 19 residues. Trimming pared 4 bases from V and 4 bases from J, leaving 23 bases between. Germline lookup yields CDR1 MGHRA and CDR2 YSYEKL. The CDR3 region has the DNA TGCGCCAGCAGCCGGTGGGAGGGAGGACAGGGAACCGGGGCCAACGTCCTGACTTTC. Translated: CASSRWEGGQGTGANVLTF.

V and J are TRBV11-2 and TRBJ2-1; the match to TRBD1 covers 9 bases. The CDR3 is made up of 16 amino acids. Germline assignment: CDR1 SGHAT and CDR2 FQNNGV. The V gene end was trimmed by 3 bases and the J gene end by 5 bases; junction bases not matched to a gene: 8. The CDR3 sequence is CASSFQGTGINNEQFF. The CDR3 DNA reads TGTGCCAGCAGCTTCCAAGGGACAGGGATTAACAATGAGCAGTTCTTC.

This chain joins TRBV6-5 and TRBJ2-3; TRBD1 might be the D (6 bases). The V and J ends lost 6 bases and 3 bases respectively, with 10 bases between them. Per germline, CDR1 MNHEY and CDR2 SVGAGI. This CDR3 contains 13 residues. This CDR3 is CASSGQLTDTQYF. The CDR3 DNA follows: TGTGCCAGCAGCGGACAGCTTACAGATACGCAGTATTTT.

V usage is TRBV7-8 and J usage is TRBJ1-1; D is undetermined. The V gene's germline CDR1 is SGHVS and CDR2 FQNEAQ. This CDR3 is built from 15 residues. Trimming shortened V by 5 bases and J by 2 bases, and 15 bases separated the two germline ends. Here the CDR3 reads CASSQRLRTNTEAFF. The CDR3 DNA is TGTGCCAGCAGCCAACGACTGCGCACCAACACTGAAGCTTTCTTT.

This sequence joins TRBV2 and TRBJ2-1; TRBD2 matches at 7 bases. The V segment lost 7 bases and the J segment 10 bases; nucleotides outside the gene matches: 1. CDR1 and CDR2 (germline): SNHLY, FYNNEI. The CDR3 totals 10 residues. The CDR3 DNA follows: TGTGCCAGCACTAGCGGCGAGCAGTTCTTC. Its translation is CASTSGEQFF.

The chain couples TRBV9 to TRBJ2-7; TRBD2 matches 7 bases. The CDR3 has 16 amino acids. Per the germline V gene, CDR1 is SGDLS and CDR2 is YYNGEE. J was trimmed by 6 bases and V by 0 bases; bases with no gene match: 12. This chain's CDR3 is CASSVGPSERGLEQYV. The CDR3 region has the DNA TGTGCCAGCAGCGTAGGGCCTAGCGAGCGGGGCCTCGAGCAGTACGTC.

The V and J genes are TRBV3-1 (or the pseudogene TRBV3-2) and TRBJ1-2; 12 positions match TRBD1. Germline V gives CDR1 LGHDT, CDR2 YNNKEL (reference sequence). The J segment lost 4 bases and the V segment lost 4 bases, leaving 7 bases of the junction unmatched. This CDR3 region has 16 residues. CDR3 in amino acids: CASSPRDRGRPYGYTF. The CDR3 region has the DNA TGTGCCAGCAGCCCCCGGGACAGGGGGCGTCCCTATGGCTACACCTTC.